The 19 T cell receptor beta chains given below trace back to one sample, sequenced in a study of blood T cell repertoires in COVID-19. Sequencing was performed with immunoSEQ multiplex PCR; in TCRdb, only in-frame clones are kept and a portion is missing. The sample lists roughly 55,000 clones, over 75% occurring once. Sample: peripheral blood. Receptors were obtained from a human donor in a cohort sampled during active COVID-19.

The CDR3 DNA reads TGTGCCAGCAGTTACACCACTAGCGGGAGTAAAGATGAGCAGTTCTTC. It yields the protein CASSYTTSGSKDEQFF. The chain combines TRBV6-2 or TRBV6-3 with TRBJ2-1; TRBD2 matches at 11 bases. Germline assignment: CDR1 MNHEY and CDR2 SVGEGT. This CDR3 is built from 16 residues. V trimming: 2 bases; J trimming: 8 bases; junction bases outside the gene matches: 8.

The chain couples TRBV6-1 to TRBJ2-2, with D unresolved. Germline CDR1 reads MNHNS; CDR2 reads SASEGT. V lost 2 bases, J lost 5 bases, and 15 bases lay in between. The CDR3 has 16 residues. The chain's CDR3 is CASSEYFPASTGELFF. In nucleotides, the CDR3 is TGTGCCAGCAGTGAATATTTCCCAGCGTCGACCGGGGAGCTGTTTTTT.

The chain links TRBV7-3 to TRBJ2-3, with 11 nucleotides matching TRBD2. V lost 5 bases, J lost 1 base, and 5 bases stayed unmatched. CDR3 length: 16 amino acids. Germline V gene data show CDR1 as SGHTA and CDR2 as FQGTGA. CDR3 in DNA: TGTGCCAGCAGCCCCCGTAGCGGGAGGGGCACAGATACGCAGTATTTT. Translating gives CASSPRSGRGTDTQYF.

V and J are TRBV19 and TRBJ2-1; 9 positions agree with TRBD1. CDR1 and CDR2 from the germline V gene are LNHDA and SQIVND (reference sequence). The CDR3 extends over 16 amino acids. With V trimmed by 6 bases and J by 9 bases, 15 bases remained unmatched. The CDR3 DNA reads TGTGCCAGTAGCGGACCGGGACAGGGAAGTTTCAGTGAGCAGTTCTTC. Translated: CASSGPGQGSFSEQFF.

This rearrangement joins TRBV4-3 to TRBJ2-1; TRBD2 agrees at 12 bases. V lost 4 bases and J lost 6; bases outside the gene matches: 7. CDR3 length equals 16 residues. The germline V gene encodes CDR1 LGHNA and CDR2 YSLEER. The CDR3 DNA follows: TGCGCCAGCAGCCGCATACTAGCGGGAGGAGGCAATGAGCAGTTCTTC. It codes for CASSRILAGGGNEQFF.

The chain couples TRBV29-1 to TRBJ2-3; 7 bases are shared with TRBD2. Germline V gene sequence: CDR1 SQVTM, CDR2 ANQGSEA. V lost 4 bases and J lost 5; bases outside the gene matches: 12. The CDR3 loop spans 15 amino acids. CDR3 amino acids: CSVAAAGEEIDTQYF. The CDR3 DNA is TGCAGCGTTGCGGCGGCGGGAGAAGAAATAGATACGCAGTATTTT.

The rearrangement uses TRBV6-5 and TRBJ2-7, with D possibly matching TRBD1 (6 bases). The CDR3 runs to 12 residues. Germline V gene data show CDR1 as MNHEY and CDR2 as SVGAGI. V lost 5 bases and J lost 5, with 10 bases in between. The CDR3 is CASSLTGNEQYF. CDR3 coding DNA: TGTGCCAGCAGTCTCACAGGGAACGAGCAGTACTTC.

V gene TRBV7-3 combines with J gene TRBJ1-1; 8 bases map to TRBD1. Germline V gives CDR1 SGHTA, CDR2 FQGTGA. There are 14 residues in the CDR3. The V segment lost 4 bases and the J segment 5 bases; nucleotides outside the gene matches: 6. CDR3 bases: TGTGCCAGCAGCTCCCAGGGGGCACGAACTGAAGCTTTCTTT. As protein: CASSSQGARTEAFF.

V and J are TRBV7-2 and TRBJ2-1, with TRBD1 as a possible D gene (5 bases). Germline values: CDR1 SGHTA, CDR2 FQGNSA. This CDR3 contains 13 residues. V was trimmed by 1 base and J by 9 bases, leaving 10 bases between them. The CDR3 here is CASSLDSGSEQFF. DNA for the CDR3: TGTGCCAGCAGCTTAGACTCAGGGTCTGAGCAGTTCTTC.

The chain carries TRBV6-1 and TRBJ1-5, with D perhaps TRBD1 (6 bases). The germline gives CDR1 MNHNS, CDR2 SASEGT. This CDR3 is built from 16 residues. V gave up 4 bases and J gave up 5 bases, with 18 bases separating them. CDR3 region: CASSAGTPTPDQPQHF. DNA of the CDR3: TGTGCCAGCAGTGCCGGGACACCAACTCCGGATCAGCCCCAGCATTTT.

The J gene is TRBJ2-1, the V gene TRBV19, with 11 bases that match TRBD2. The V gene's germline CDR1 is LNHDA and CDR2 SQIVND (reference sequence). The CDR3 loop spans 15 amino acids. J gave up 8 bases and V 5 bases, and 8 bases lay outside the gene matches. The DNA for the CDR3 is TGTGCCAGTAGTCCCACTAGCGGGAGTTTGGATGAGCAGTTCTTC. The encoded protein is CASSPTSGSLDEQFF.

The chain recombines TRBV11-2 with TRBJ1-1, with D maybe TRBD1 (6 bases). The V end was cut by 3 bases, the J end by 3 bases, with 17 bases between. The CDR3 has 16 amino acids. Germline CDR1 SGHAT, CDR2 FQNNGV. Written as DNA, the CDR3 is TGTGCCAGCAGCTTTTACAGGGCACTTAGAGACACTGAAGCTTTCTTT. Protein product: CASSFYRALRDTEAFF.

The CDR3 spells CASSPHSGTPSYEQYF. The CDR3 bases are TGTGCCAGCAGCCCCCACTCCGGGACTCCCTCCTACGAGCAGTACTTC. The chain recombines TRBV7-2 with TRBJ2-7, with a weak D call TRBD2 (6 bases). Trimming pared 5 bases from V and 0 bases from J, leaving 17 bases between. CDR3 size: 16 residues. Germline CDR1 and CDR2: SGHTA and FQGNSA.

The chain recombines TRBV19 with TRBJ2-3, with 7 bases that match TRBD2. Trimming took 7 bases from V and 2 from J; bases not matched to a gene: 9. Germline V gene data show CDR1 as LNHDA and CDR2 as SQIVND (reference sequence). This CDR3 contains 15 residues. CDR3 DNA: TGTGCCAGTAATGGACTAGACAAGGTCACAGATACGCAGTATTTT. Translated: CASNGLDKVTDTQYF.

The rearrangement links TRBV7-8 to TRBJ2-6; D perhaps matches TRBD1 (6 bases). Germline V CDR1 and CDR2: SGHVS, FQNEAQ. Trimming stripped 5 bases from V and 1 base from J, with 6 bases between. The CDR3 loop spans 14 amino acids. The CDR3 here is CASSQGSGANVLTF. CDR3 sequence (DNA): TGTGCCAGCAGCCAGGGGTCTGGGGCCAACGTCCTGACTTTC.

This chain joins TRBV29-1 and TRBJ2-1, with TRBD2 identical over 12 bases. Per germline, CDR1 SQVTM and CDR2 ANQGSEA. The J segment lost 4 bases and the V segment lost 0 bases, leaving 7 bases of the junction unmatched. The CDR3 is 17 amino acids. The CDR3 protein is CSVEDEWTSGTYNEQFF. The CDR3 nucleotides are TGCAGCGTTGAAGATGAATGGACTAGCGGGACTTACAATGAGCAGTTCTTC.

The rearrangement joins TRBV6-1 to TRBJ1-5; D unresolved. The CDR3 loop spans 15 amino acids. The V end lost 0 bases, the J end lost 3 bases, and 9 bases lay between the germline ends. Germline lookup yields CDR1 MNHNS and CDR2 SASEGT. The CDR3 spells CASSEAGGLNQPQHF. The DNA for the CDR3 is TGTGCCAGCAGTGAAGCAGGCGGACTCAATCAGCCCCAGCATTTT.

The rearrangement joins TRBV4-2 to TRBJ1-3; TRBD1 might be the D (6 bases). Germline CDR1 and CDR2: LGHNA and YNFKEQ. The CDR3 loop spans 16 amino acids. Between the trimmed V and J ends, which lost 0 bases and 7 bases, there was a span of 16 bases. CDR3 region: CASSQEGGGSRNTIYF. Here the CDR3 DNA reads TGTGCCAGCAGCCAAGAGGGGGGGGGCAGTCGGAACACCATATATTTT.

The chain employs TRBV7-6 and TRBJ2-3; 11 nucleotides match TRBD2. Germline V gene data show CDR1 as SGHVS and CDR2 as FNYEAQ. CDR3 length equals 16 residues. The junction had 6 bases not matched to a gene; V was cut back by 7 bases and J by 0 bases. The CDR3 is CASTPGTSGSTDTQYF. For the CDR3, the DNA is TGTGCCAGCACCCCCGGGACTAGCGGTAGCACAGATACGCAGTATTTT.